Listed below are T cell receptor beta chains from one sample, sequenced in a study of blood T cell repertoires in COVID-19. Here immunoSEQ multiplex PCR was the method, and the copy in TCRdb shows in-frame clones only, minus some. Of some 75,000 clones in the sample, about 93% are singletons; the top ten hold 6.9%. Sequencing input: peripheral blood. The origin of the receptors is a human donor in a cohort sampled during active COVID-19. Both conserved end residues are part of each CDR3.

>TRBJ2-1|TRBV27|15
CASPSPGDHYNEQFF
>TRBJ2-1|TRBV19|15
CASSPRDRGLNEQFF
>TRBJ2-5|TRBV4-1|17
CASSQLGEGRHQETQYF
>TRBJ1-6|TRBV28|12
CASSDRDSPLHF
>TRBJ1-2|TRBV7-2|13
CASSLLQEYGYTF
>TRBJ2-7|TRBV5-4|13
CASSLPESREQYF
>TRBJ1-1|TRBV6-6|14
CASTDFRDQTEAFF
>TRBJ2-2|TRBV2|16
CASSGLAGGLGGELFF
>TRBJ2-7|TRBV7-8|14
CASSTRLAGNEQYF
>TRBJ1-1|TRBV19|12
CASIRGAGEAFF
>TRBJ2-5|TRBV6-2/TRBV6-3|16
CASSYPQGTLQETQYF
>TRBJ2-5|TRBV29-1|13
CSVLDRGQETQYF
>TRBJ2-2|TRBV28|14
CASSLSRGSGELFF
>TRBJ1-3|TRBV7-8|13
CASSLVEGRTIYF
>TRBJ2-3|TRBV9|16
CASSVEAGGSTDTQYF
>TRBJ2-3|TRBV10-1|13
CASSAEGLAGFFF
>TRBJ2-3|TRBV2|14
CASRMGTGADTQYF
>TRBJ1-5|TRBV24-1|15
CATSDSGTGFQPQHF
>TRBJ1-1|TRBV28|14
CASSLTGVNTEAFF
>TRBJ1-2|TRBV6-2/TRBV6-3|14
CASSPPDRVNGYTF
>TRBJ2-3|TRBV7-2|13
CASSSVYADTQYF
>TRBJ2-2|TRBV14|15
CASSRKLANTGELFF
>TRBJ2-2|TRBV10-3|17
CAISDLGQGAGYGELFF
>TRBJ2-2|TRBV5-6|16
CASSSSGQRNTGELFF
>TRBJ1-2|TRBV5-6|15
CASSLDRGRGYGYTF
>TRBJ2-1|TRBV5-4|18
CASSLEPGGLTGGNEQFF
>TRBJ2-6|TRBV6-1|17
CASSEGDRTSGANVLTF
>TRBJ1-2|TRBV18|14
CASSPTTGEHGYTF
>TRBJ1-1|TRBV11-3|14
CASSLGTGNTEAFF
>TRBJ2-7|TRBV9|15
CASSVASGKTYEQYF
>TRBJ1-2|TRBV6-6|14
CASSKDRAIYGYTF
>TRBJ1-5|TRBV7-2|16
CASSLSRDIWNQPQHF
>TRBJ1-2|TRBV10-3|16
CAISDPDTYLNYGYTF
>TRBJ2-7|TRBV11-2|18
CASSLMGLAGISSYEQYF
>TRBJ2-5|TRBV10-3|12
CAILLGGETQYF
>TRBJ1-1|TRBV5-4|18
CASSDGIRTEPENTEAFF
>TRBJ1-3|TRBV29-1|13
CSVVTGVGNTIYF
>TRBJ2-1|TRBV24-1|16
CATSDLGGVTYNEQFF
>TRBJ1-5|TRBV2|15
CASRAMASGNQPQHF
>TRBJ1-2|TRBV7-6|15
CASSLRAGGTYGYTF
>TRBJ1-2|TRBV9|15
CASSVGGGRDYGYTF
>TRBJ1-5|TRBV15|15
CATSGDIYSNQPQHF
>TRBJ2-3|TRBV20-1|16
CSASRSAGGLTDTQYF
>TRBJ2-1|TRBV24-1|17
CATSDSRRGSSYNEQFF
>TRBJ2-5|TRBV2|15
CASSEARWEGGPQYF
>TRBJ2-3|TRBV7-8|15
CASSFWRGSTDTQYF
>TRBJ2-1|TRBV6-5|16
CASSYGDPGLAHEQFF
>TRBJ2-2|TRBV4-3|17
CASSQDLSYLATGELFF
>TRBJ2-2|TRBV7-2|17
CASSLVSVAGGAGELFF
>TRBJ1-2|TRBV19|12
CASSRAGYGYTF
>TRBJ2-7|TRBV28|16
CASSLSLGVSSYEQYF
>TRBJ2-1|TRBV5-1|20
CASSLAGSSGGSSSYNEQFF
>TRBJ2-5|TRBV10-3|15
CAISTLVSGKETQYF
>TRBJ1-2|TRBV24-1|12
CATSDLRDGYTF
>TRBJ2-7|TRBV15|16
CATSRVGGHSTYEQYF
>TRBJ2-1|TRBV7-9|15
CASSHRQGAKNEQFF
>TRBJ2-1|TRBV5-1|16
CASSSLAGGPGGEQFF
>TRBJ1-6|TRBV27|15
CASSKQGANNSPLHF
>TRBJ2-5|TRBV7-8|15
CASSNGLAGGETQYF